The rows below give T cell receptor beta chains drawn from one sample of a study of identical twins. Each CDR3 protein gets one entry after TCRdb re-called the 5' RACE reads with MiXCR. The sample consists of about 460,000 distinct CDR3 sequences, 11% to 15% of them appearing once. These data are also associated with another study on yellow fever vaccine responses in identical twins.

Sequencing was carried out using CD4+ T cells sorted from blood. All receptors come from a woman in her late teens or twenties in good health. Both conserved end residues are part of each CDR3. A D gene is named only where the DNA matches it firmly. Size is stated for part of the rows, as once, few or many counts, or as a class when the clone is expanded.

D,J,size,V,CDR3,DNA
TRBD2,TRBJ2-1,few,TRBV12-3/TRBV12-4,CASSSLAGVFWEQFF,TGTGCCAGCAGTTCACTAGCGGGAGTATTTTGGGAGCAGTTCTTC
.,TRBJ2-1,.,TRBV7-6,CASSLTRGVWDEQFF,TGTGCCAGCAGCCTAACCAGGGGTGTCTGGGATGAGCAGTTCTTC
.,TRBJ1-2,few,TRBV6-5,CASSYSIERDFYTF,TGTGCCAGCAGTTACTCGATTGAGCGGGATTTCTACACCTTC
.,TRBJ2-5,few,TRBV7-2,CASSPQVSYQETQYF,TGTGCCAGCAGCCCTCAGGTGTCGTACCAAGAGACCCAGTACTTC
.,TRBJ2-1,.,TRBV6-5,CASSYGAGIDNEQFF,TGTGCCAGCAGTTACGGGGCAGGGATCGACAATGAGCAGTTCTTC
TRBD1,TRBJ2-7,.,TRBV7-2,CASSLGLGGPYEQYF,TGTGCCAGCAGCTTAGGGTTAGGGGGCCCCTACGAGCAGTACTTC
TRBD1,TRBJ2-1,.,TRBV28,CASSLLVGQGGSAGGFF,TGTGCCAGCAGTTTATTGGTGGGACAGGGGGGATCGGCGGGGGGTTTCTTC
.,TRBJ2-1,few,TRBV29-1,CSGGAGKGGEQFF,TGCAGCGGGGGGGCAGGAAAGGGTGGTGAGCAGTTCTTC
TRBD1,TRBJ2-5,few,TRBV12-3/TRBV12-4,CASSLARGRTGKAGETQYF,TGTGCCAGCAGTTTAGCCAGAGGGCGGACAGGGAAGGCGGGAGAGACCCAGTACTTC
.,TRBJ2-5,.,TRBV6-1,CASISNRQGTQYF,TGTGCCAGCATATCGAACAGGCAGGGGACCCAGTACTTC
TRBD1,TRBJ2-5,once,TRBV4-3,CASSPGQGSETQYF,TGCGCCAGCAGCCCCGGACAGGGGTCGGAGACCCAGTACTTC
.,TRBJ2-7,.,TRBV29-1,CSVGAATLYEQYF,TGCAGCGTTGGGGCAGCCACCCTCTACGAGCAGTACTTC
.,TRBJ2-2,.,TRBV10-3,CAISENDRGGSGELFF,TGTGCCATCAGTGAGAACGACAGGGGAGGGTCCGGGGAGCTGTTTTTT
.,TRBJ1-4,few,TRBV4-1,CASSQAGRTNEKLFF,TGCGCCAGCAGCCAAGCAGGGAGGACTAATGAAAAACTGTTTTTT
TRBD2,TRBJ2-3,.,TRBV20-1,CSARDYPGGTDTQYF,TGCAGTGCTAGAGATTATCCGGGGGGGACAGATACGCAGTATTTT
TRBD1,TRBJ1-5,few,TRBV29-1,CRRGTGRLRGCNAQPQHF,TGCAGACGCGGGACAGGGAGGCTCCGAGGGTGCAATGCTCAGCCCCAGCATTTT
.,TRBJ2-1,.,TRBV20-1,CSARGAPHNEQFF,TGCAGTGCTAGAGGTGCGCCGCACAATGAGCAGTTCTTC
.,TRBJ2-7,few,TRBV6-1,CASRWTLGEQYF,TGTGCCAGCAGGTGGACCCTCGGTGAGCAGTACTTC
TRBD2,TRBJ2-3,.,TRBV20-1,CSANGGRGGSMQRDTQYF,TGCAGTGCTAACGGAGGACGGGGGGGGTCGATGCAGAGAGATACGCAGTATTTT
.,TRBJ2-2,many,TRBV7-9,CASSLAANTGELFF,TGCGCCAGCAGCTTGGCCGCGAACACCGGGGAGCTGTTTTTT
.,TRBJ2-1,.,TRBV28,CATKRTQGYNEQFF,TGTGCCACCAAACGAACACAGGGCTACAATGAGCAGTTCTTC